Listed below are T cell receptor beta chains from one sample, sequenced in a study of post-analysis software for immune sequencing data. TCRdb independently ran MiXCR on the PCR reads; one entry per CDR3 protein. The top ten hold 1.5% to 2% of the sample, which has under 650,000 distinct CDR3 sequences, roughly two fifths seen once. The specimen sequenced was blood. All receptors derive from a girl between 5 and 17 years old with multiple sclerosis. The conserved cysteine and the conserved F or W are not part of the CDR3 here.

CDR3aa	v_gene
ASSYITSDNEQF	TRBV12-3/TRBV12-4
ASSQGPLLNSPLH	TRBV4-1
ASSQEGLYTEAF	TRBV4-1
ANALRDSPNYGYT	TRBV6-4
ASSQGTSGTFTDTQY	TRBV5-1
ASHPIAGVGTDTQY	TRBV5-1
ASSQGWDRGETQY	TRBV4-1
ASRNVAYEQY	TRBV6-5
ASSSSPGRETQY	TRBV5-1
ASLGQVYEQY	TRBV2
ASSLRGLAGADTQY	TRBV5-1
ASSLGKLGAKNIQY	TRBV11-3
SARAQLNTEAF	TRBV20-1
ASSVLASNEQF	TRBV6-5
ASSFGAPGGVPAYEQY	TRBV7-6
ASSPRLAGGHTAYNEQF	TRBV5-1
ASSLRTGAEGYGYT	TRBV18
ASSSHDSGANVLT	TRBV7-2
ASSAELAGVNEQF	TRBV7-6
ASSQARTGQETQY	TRBV4-1
ASSPRTGLFNGYT	TRBV12-3/TRBV12-4
ARSLAFGAVEQF	TRBV7-9
ASSLAGTPYNEQF	TRBV5-1
ASSFSPDRPYEQY	TRBV27
AGRRDAPGDGYT	TRBV7-9
ASSQSTMVSYEQY	TRBV7-9
ASGTSGAGDEQY	TRBV12-3/TRBV12-4
ASSLTSGRTGYEQY	TRBV5-1
ASTRAGGSYEQY	TRBV12-3/TRBV12-4
ASSFPLPLSSYNEQF	TRBV7-2
ASSFPVADNYGYT	TRBV28
ASSLTGRQEQETQY	TRBV27
ASSFLSGLSNQPQH	TRBV12-3/TRBV12-4
AVGTAVYEQY	TRBV12-2
AISSGTGGYEQY	TRBV10-3
ASSLEGAPTEAF	TRBV12-3/TRBV12-4
ASRGTGVSTEAF	TRBV12-3/TRBV12-4
AWSVGSLGYT	TRBV30
SAARQRNTEAF	TRBV20-1
ASSLELAGVEQF	TRBV5-1